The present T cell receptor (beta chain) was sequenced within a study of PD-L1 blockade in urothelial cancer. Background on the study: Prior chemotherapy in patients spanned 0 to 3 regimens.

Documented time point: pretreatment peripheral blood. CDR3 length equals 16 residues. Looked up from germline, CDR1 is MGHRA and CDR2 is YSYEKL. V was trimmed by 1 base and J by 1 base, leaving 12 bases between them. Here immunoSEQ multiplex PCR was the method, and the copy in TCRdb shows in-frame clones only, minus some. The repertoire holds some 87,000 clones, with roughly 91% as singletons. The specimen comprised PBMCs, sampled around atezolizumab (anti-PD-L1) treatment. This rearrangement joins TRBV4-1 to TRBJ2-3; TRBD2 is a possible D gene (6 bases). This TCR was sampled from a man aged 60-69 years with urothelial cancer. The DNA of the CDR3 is TGCGCCAGCAGCCAAGTTTTAACGGGAGGCACAGATACGCAGTATTTT. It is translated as CASSQVLTGGTDTQYF.